This T cell receptor (beta chain) came from a study of cytomegalovirus exposure and HLA in healthy donors. About the study: A subsequent analysis reported that the 100 to 150 validation repertoires were produced on the same platform that had also been used for the approximately 710 first-cohort repertoires.

Assay: immunoSEQ multiplex PCR; the TCRdb copy retains only in-frame clones and omits some. The data hold 45,000 to 70,000 clones, with around nine tenths observed a single time. The CDR3 has 13 amino acids. Trimming stripped 11 bases from V and 6 bases from J, with 17 bases between. Germline-derived CDR1 and CDR2 are SNHLY and FYNNEI. The chain recombines TRBV2 with TRBJ1-5; perhaps TRBD1 as D (6 bases). Sample: PBMCs. The sequence was obtained from a man younger than 30 in good health and CMV-seronegative. The CDR3 nucleotides are TGTGCCGCAACTACAGGGTCCGGTCAGCCCCAGCATTTT. Translating gives CAATTGSGQPQHF. The variable domain in full, with the rest retrieved from reference TRBV2 and TRBJ1-5, is EPEVTQTPSHQVTQMGQEVILRCVPISNHLYFYWYRQILGQKVEFLVSFYNNEISEKSEIFDDQFSVERPDGSNFTLKIRSTKLEDSAMYFCAATTGSGQPQHFGDGTRLSIL.